The 29 T cell receptor beta chains reported below all come from one sample, sequenced in a study of T cells in Graves' hyperthyroidism and ophthalmopathy. It was RNA transcripts that yielded the amplified TCR beta CDR3 regions. The TCR CDR3 first-round RT-PCR relied on the HTBI primer set. From the multiplex PCR reads, TCRdb called clonotypes with MiXCR, one entry per CDR3 protein. The sample shows around 400,000 distinct CDR3 sequences, roughly 15% of them seen only once. The sequenced material came from blood. These receptors came from a woman aged 55-69 years with Graves' ophthalmopathy.

The sample holds many counts of this clonotype. The chain joins TRBV30 to TRBJ1-4; D unresolved. Germline values: CDR1 GTSNPN, CDR2 SVGIG (reference sequence). The CDR3 extends over 13 amino acids. V shed 7 bases and J shed 0 bases, with 9 bases lying between them. The CDR3 DNA sequence: TGTGCCTCGCCGGGCGCAACTAATGAAAAACTGTTTTTT. This codes for CASPGATNEKLFF.

Turning to this clonotype: The junction does not match germline at one end; this may be a read error. The CDR3 reads CASSSNLQGARIF. The CDR3 DNA sequence: TGTGCCAGCAGTTCGAACCTACAGGGGGCAAGGATCTTT. V usage is TRBV27 and J usage is TRBJ1-1; 9 bases line up with TRBD1. The V gene's germline CDR1 is MNHEY and CDR2 SMNVEV (reference sequence). The CDR3 runs 13 residues.

There are a few counts of this clonotype. This may arise from a read error, as a much more abundant clone is one base away. This chain uses TRBV7-9 with TRBJ2-7; D tentatively reads TRBD1 or TRBD2 (5 bases each). Trimming removed 4 bases at V and 5 bases at J, with 9 bases between. The germline V gene has CDR1 SEHNR and CDR2 FQNEAQ (reference sequence). The CDR3 is 12 amino acids. CDR3 in DNA: TGTGCCAGCAGCTGGGACGGGCACGAGCAGTACTTC. Translating gives CASSWDGHEQYF.

This clonotype was recorded at least ten times. The chain employs TRBV20-1 and TRBJ2-5; 8 nucleotides line up with TRBD1. The CDR3 loop spans 14 amino acids. V lost 3 bases and J lost 3; bases outside the gene matches: 6. Per germline, CDR1 DFQATT and CDR2 SNEGSKA (reference sequence). This chain's CDR3 is CSASLMGQEETQYF. In nucleotides, the CDR3 is TGCAGTGCTAGCCTGATGGGACAGGAAGAGACCCAGTACTTC.

This clonotype was observed a few times. The genes are TRBV11-3 and TRBJ2-1; TRBD2 matches 10 bases. CDR1 is SGHNT and CDR2 is YENEEA in the germline V gene. The CDR3 loop spans 15 amino acids. The V and J ends lost 4 bases and 6 bases, in that order; junction bases with no gene match: 6. CDR3 bases: TGTGCCAGCAGCTCTAGCGGGAGAGGCGGCAATGAGCAGTTCTTC. It specifies CASSSSGRGGNEQFF.

This clonotype came up many times. CDR3 sequence reads: CASSSTVQRETQYF. For the CDR3, the DNA is TGCGCCAGCAGCTCTACAGTGCAGCGAGAGACCCAGTACTTC. V is TRBV5-1 and J is TRBJ2-5; D gene ambiguous. The CDR3 spans 14 residues. Germline assignment: CDR1 SGHRS and CDR2 YFSETQ. The V end was cut by 3 bases, the J end by 4 bases, with 13 bases between.

The table lists this clonotype with many counts. V and J are TRBV28 and TRBJ2-3; 7 bases align to TRBD2. J lost 4 bases, V lost 3 bases, and 10 bases had no gene match. CDR1 is MDHEN and CDR2 is SYDVKM in the germline V gene. The CDR3 is 16 residues long. Here the CDR3 DNA reads TGTGCCAGCAGTTTTATCACCCCGGGAGGTTCAGATACGCAGTATTTT. Amino acids: CASSFITPGGSDTQYF.

The chain is built from TRBV6-2 or TRBV6-3 and TRBJ1-2; D gene unclear. The CDR3 totals 13 residues. Germline-derived CDR1 and CDR2 are MNHEY and SVGEGT. Trimming took 6 bases from V and 3 from J, leaving 11 bases between them. The CDR3 DNA follows: TGTGCCAGCAGCCCCCTTGTCGACTATGGCTACACCTTC. It yields the protein CASSPLVDYGYTF.

This clonotype was seen a handful of times. The genes are TRBV15 and TRBJ1-2, with 7 bases fitting TRBD1. The length of the CDR3 is 13 residues. Trimming took 5 bases from V and 7 from J; bases not matched to a gene: 7. Germline CDR1 LNHNV, CDR2 YYDKDF (reference sequence). Here the CDR3 reads CATSVDRDGGYTF. The CDR3 DNA is TGTGCCACCAGCGTCGACAGGGACGGTGGCTACACCTTC.

This clonotype was detected many times. J is TRBJ1-2 and V is TRBV5-1, with D perhaps matching TRBD1 (6 bases). Per germline, CDR1 SGHRS and CDR2 YFSETQ. The V end was cut by 4 bases, the J end by 4 bases, with 17 bases between. The CDR3 runs to 15 residues. The CDR3 loop is CASSPRTDGFYGYTF. The CDR3 region has the DNA TGCGCCAGCAGCCCCCGGACAGACGGCTTCTATGGCTACACCTTC.

This clonotype has at least ten counts. The chain has TRBV11-2 and TRBJ2-2; D gene uncertain. The CDR3 loop spans 17 amino acids. V was trimmed by 4 bases and J by 6 bases, leaving 21 bases between them. Per germline, CDR1 SGHAT and CDR2 FQNNGV. This chain's CDR3 is CASSSRVLFGDAGELFF. The DNA for the CDR3 is TGTGCCAGCAGCTCACGGGTTCTTTTCGGTGACGCCGGGGAGCTGTTTTTT. Full variable domain (remainder filled in from reference TRBV11-2 and TRBJ2-2): EAGVAQSPRYKIIEKRQSVAFWCNPISGHATLYWYQQILGQGPKLLIQFQNNGVVDDSQLPKDRFSAERLKGVDSTLKIQPAKLEDSAVYLCASSSRVLFGDAGELFFGEGSRLTVL.

This clonotype was counted only a few times. The chain links TRBV29-1 to TRBJ2-1; D gene uncertain. Deletions cut 2 bases from V and 7 bases from J, with 6 bases between. CDR3 length: 11 residues. Germline CDR1 and CDR2: SQVTM and ANQGSEA. The DNA of the CDR3 is TGCAGCGTTGAAAAGTTAAATGAGCAGTTCTTC. As protein: CSVEKLNEQFF.

As to this clonotype: A read error is possible here, since a much larger clone lies one base away. The chain uses TRBV20-1 and TRBJ2-1; 7 bases map to TRBD2. TRBJ2-7 matches the DNA end more closely, so the J call is doubtful. In germline, CDR1 is DFQATT, CDR2 SNEGSKA (reference sequence). There are 14 residues in the CDR3. Written as DNA, the CDR3 is TGCAGTGCTCAGATAGTGCGGGACTACAATGAGCAGTACTTC. Protein sequence: CSAQIVRDYNEQYF.

This clonotype was detected many times. This rearrangement joins TRBV2 to TRBJ2-1; TRBD2 aligns across 12 bases. The germline gives CDR1 SNHLY, CDR2 FYNNEI. The CDR3 has 13 amino acids. The V segment lost 8 bases and the J segment 9 bases; nucleotides outside the gene matches: 5. DNA for the CDR3: TGTGCCAGCGGACTAGCGGGAAGACGTGAGCAGTTCTTC. Its translation: CASGLAGRREQFF.

This clonotype was counted many times. The CDR3 nucleotides are TGCGCCAGCAACCTACAGGGGGCCTCAGATACGCAGTATTTT. This encodes CASNLQGASDTQYF. The rearrangement links TRBV5-1 to TRBJ2-3; 9 bases agree with TRBD1. J gave up 4 bases and V 6 bases, and 6 bases lay outside the gene matches. This CDR3 comprises 14 residues. Germline CDR1 reads SGHRS; CDR2 reads YFSETQ.

This clonotype was detected ten times or more. The V call is TRBV11-2, the J call TRBJ2-5; a weak D match, TRBD1 (7 bases). The V and J ends lost 5 bases and 5 bases respectively, with 18 bases between them. Germline CDR1 reads SGHAT; CDR2 reads FQNNGV. The CDR3 loop spans 15 amino acids. The CDR3 nucleotides are TGTGCCAGCAGCACACCGACAGGGAGGATGGAGACCCAGTACTTC. This sequence encodes CASSTPTGRMETQYF.

This clonotype was seen many times. This chain uses TRBV18 with TRBJ2-5; possibly TRBD2 for D (6 bases). CDR1 is KGHSH and CDR2 is LQKENI in the germline V gene. V lost 3 bases to trimming and J lost 7 bases, with 18 bases between them. The CDR3 consists of 15 residues. DNA of the CDR3: TGTGCCAGCTCACCGCCCTCTCGGGAGAGAGGGACCCAGTACTTC. The encoded protein is CASSPPSRERGTQYF.

This clonotype was detected ten times or more. DNA for the CDR3: TGTGCCAGCAGACCCACTAGCGGGAGATTTGAGCAGTACTTC. As protein: CASRPTSGRFEQYF. The chain combines TRBV6-2 or TRBV6-3 with TRBJ2-7; 11 bases fit TRBD2. This CDR3 contains 14 residues. After removal of 6 bases from V and 7 bases from J, the junction contained 8 bases not matched to a gene. Germline CDR1 reads MNHEY; CDR2 reads SVGEGT.

The chain has TRBV2 and TRBJ2-3; 7 bases agree with TRBD2. CDR1 is SNHLY and CDR2 is FYNNEI in the germline V gene. V lost 8 bases to trimming and J lost 4 bases; unmatched junction nucleotides: 6. The CDR3 length is 13 residues. CDR3 bases: TGTGCCAGCGGCGGACTAGGGCCAGATACGCAGTATTTT. This gives the protein CASGGLGPDTQYF.

In its sample, this clonotype was seen many times. The chain employs TRBV7-9 and TRBJ2-1; D perhaps matches TRBD2 (5 bases). Germline V lookup: CDR1 SEHNR, CDR2 FQNEAQ (reference sequence). Trimming stripped 8 bases from V and 7 bases from J, with 18 bases between. The CDR3 runs to 14 residues. The CDR3 spells CASGPWLASNEQFF. For the CDR3, the DNA is TGTGCCAGCGGACCCTGGCTAGCTTCTAATGAGCAGTTCTTC.

This clonotype was seen only a few times. The chain couples TRBV27 to TRBJ2-2; D unresolved. Germline assignment: CDR1 MNHEY and CDR2 SMNVEV (reference sequence). CDR3 length: 15 amino acids. V lost 1 base and J lost 0, with 6 bases in between. Written as DNA, the CDR3 is TGTGCCAGCAGTTTATTTTCCACGAACACCGGGGAGCTGTTTTTT. This gives the protein CASSLFSTNTGELFF.

In nucleotides, the CDR3 is TGTGCCAGCAGGCGGGAGGCGTACAATGAGCAGTTCTTC. Translating gives CASRREAYNEQFF. This chain uses TRBV6-1 with TRBJ2-1; 8 positions agree with TRBD2. Germline CDR1 MNHNS, CDR2 SASEGT. V lost 6 bases and J lost 4; bases outside the gene matches: 2. The CDR3 spans 13 residues.

This clonotype was counted ten times or more. The chain recombines TRBV27 with TRBJ2-2; the D is unclear. The CDR3 totals 17 residues. Trimming shortened V by 0 bases and J by 0 bases, and 11 bases separated the two germline ends. Germline CDR1 is MNHEY and CDR2 is SMNVEV (reference sequence). The CDR3 reads CASSLSAAAANTGELFF. CDR3 sequence (DNA): TGTGCCAGCAGTTTATCTGCCGCGGCCGCGAACACCGGGGAGCTGTTTTTT.

This clonotype came up many times. This chain connects TRBV3-1 to TRBJ2-1, with a weak D call TRBD2 (5 bases). Trimming cost V 5 bases and J 5 bases, with 7 bases left between them. Germline values: CDR1 LGHDT, CDR2 YNNKEL (reference sequence). The CDR3 is 12 amino acids. The CDR3 is CASSYGDNEQFF. In DNA, the CDR3 is TGTGCCAGCAGCTACGGGGACAATGAGCAGTTCTTC.

This clonotype turned up a few times. The chain carries TRBV12-3 or TRBV12-4 and TRBJ1-6; 8 nucleotides match TRBD1. This CDR3 spans 15 amino acids. The junction had 8 bases not matched to a gene; V was cut back by 4 bases and J by 9 bases. CDR3 sequence reads: CASSSRTGTGSPLHF. The DNA for the CDR3 is TGTGCCAGCAGTTCCCGGACAGGGACGGGTTCACCCCTCCACTTT.

In its sample, this clonotype was seen many times. The rearrangement joins TRBV27 to TRBJ1-1; TRBD1 is a possible D gene (5 bases). Trimming took off 7 bases at V and 0 bases at J, with 12 bases between the two ends. The germline CDR1 and CDR2 sequences are MNHEY and SMNVEV (reference sequence). The CDR3 contains 14 residues. CDR3 bases: TGTGCCAGCAAGTACAGGAGAATGAACACTGAAGCTTTCTTT. Its translation: CASKYRRMNTEAFF.

This clonotype was observed at least ten times. J is TRBJ2-2 and V is TRBV3-1, with a tentative D call TRBD2 (6 bases). The CDR3 extends over 16 amino acids. The V and J ends lost 4 bases and 5 bases respectively, with 17 bases between them. CDR1 and CDR2 from the germline V gene are LGHDT and YNNKEL (reference sequence). The CDR3 nucleotides are TGTGCCAGCAGCCCCCTCCGCGGGGTTGGAACCGGGGAGCTGTTTTTT. Amino acid sequence: CASSPLRGVGTGELFF.

This clonotype occurred many times. Written as DNA, the CDR3 is TGTGCCAGCAGCTCACACTCGACTGAGGGTAATGAGCAGTTCTTC. It is translated as CASSSHSTEGNEQFF. The genes are TRBV7-9 and TRBJ2-1, with a tentative D call TRBD2 (5 bases). Germline V gene lookup returns CDR1 SEHNR and CDR2 FQNEAQ (reference sequence). Trimming took 4 bases from V and 7 from J, leaving 17 bases between them. The CDR3 is 15 residues long.

This clonotype was seen ten or more times. This CDR3 reads CASSQSGQGAYEQYF. The CDR3 DNA reads TGTGCCAGCAGCCAATCCGGACAGGGAGCCTACGAGCAGTACTTC. The J gene is TRBJ2-7, the V gene TRBV3-1, with 8 nucleotides matching TRBD1. The CDR3 runs 15 residues. Germline V gives CDR1 LGHDT, CDR2 YNNKEL (reference sequence). V was clipped by 2 bases and J by 2 bases; unmatched bases: 5.